This T cell receptor beta chain was identified in a study of cytomegalovirus exposure and HLA in healthy donors. About the study: Inside one of the first data releases sat roughly 80 million unique TCRs taken from HLA-typed donors. Points from the study as a whole: It was only CMV serostatus that was available as immune exposure information.

Trimming shortened V by 0 bases and J by 5 bases, and 9 bases separated the two germline ends. There are 14 residues in the CDR3. CDR1 and CDR2 (germline): SEHNR, FQNEAQ (reference sequence). About this clone: Its antigen is as yet unknown.

The PCR had 60 Vbeta and 13 Jbeta primers. TCRdb keeps only in-frame clones here, not all; method: immunoSEQ multiplex PCR. Among about 100,000 clones listed, 81% were seen once. The chain couples TRBV7-9 to TRBJ2-3; D is perhaps TRBD2 (5 bases). The sequence derives from a woman aged 70 to 79 in good health and CMV-seropositive. The sequenced sample consisted of PBMCs. CDR3 amino acids: CASSLAGGRDTQYF. DNA of the CDR3: TGTGCCAGCAGCTTAGCGGGTGGGAGAGATACGCAGTATTTT.